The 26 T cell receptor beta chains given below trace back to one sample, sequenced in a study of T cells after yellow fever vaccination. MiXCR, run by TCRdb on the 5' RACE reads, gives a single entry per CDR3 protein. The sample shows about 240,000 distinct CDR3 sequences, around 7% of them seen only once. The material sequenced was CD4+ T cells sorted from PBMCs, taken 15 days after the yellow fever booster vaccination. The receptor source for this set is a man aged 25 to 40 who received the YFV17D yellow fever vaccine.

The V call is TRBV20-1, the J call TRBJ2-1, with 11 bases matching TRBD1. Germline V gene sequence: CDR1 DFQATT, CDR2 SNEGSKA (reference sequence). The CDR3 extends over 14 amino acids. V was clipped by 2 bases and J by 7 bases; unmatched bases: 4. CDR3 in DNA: TGCAGTGCTAGAAGGGACAGGGGGATAAATGAGCAGTTCTTC. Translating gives CSARRDRGINEQFF.

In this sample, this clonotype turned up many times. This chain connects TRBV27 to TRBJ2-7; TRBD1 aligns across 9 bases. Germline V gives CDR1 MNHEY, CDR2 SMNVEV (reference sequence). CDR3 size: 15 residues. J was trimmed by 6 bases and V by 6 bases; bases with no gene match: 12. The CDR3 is CASSVKQGATGEQYF. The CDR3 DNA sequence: TGTGCCAGCAGCGTTAAACAGGGGGCAACGGGCGAGCAGTACTTC.

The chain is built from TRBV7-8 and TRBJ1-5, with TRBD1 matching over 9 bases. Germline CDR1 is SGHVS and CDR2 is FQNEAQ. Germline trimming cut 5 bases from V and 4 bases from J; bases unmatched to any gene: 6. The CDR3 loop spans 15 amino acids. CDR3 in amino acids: CASSPAGTGNQPQHF. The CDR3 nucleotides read TGTGCCAGCAGCCCAGCAGGGACAGGGAATCAGCCCCAGCATTTT. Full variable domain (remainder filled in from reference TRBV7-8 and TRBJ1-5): GAGVSQSPRYKVAKRGQDVALRCDPISGHVSLFWYQQALGQGPEFLTYFQNEAQLDKSGLPSDRFFAERPEGSVSTLKIQRTQQEDSAVYLCASSPAGTGNQPQHFGDGTRLSIL.

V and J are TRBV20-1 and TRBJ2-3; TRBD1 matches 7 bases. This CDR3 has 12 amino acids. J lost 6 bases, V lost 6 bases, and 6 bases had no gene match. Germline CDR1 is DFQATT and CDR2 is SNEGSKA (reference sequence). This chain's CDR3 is CSATQQGDTQYF. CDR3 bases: TGCAGTGCCACGCAACAGGGGGATACGCAGTATTTT.

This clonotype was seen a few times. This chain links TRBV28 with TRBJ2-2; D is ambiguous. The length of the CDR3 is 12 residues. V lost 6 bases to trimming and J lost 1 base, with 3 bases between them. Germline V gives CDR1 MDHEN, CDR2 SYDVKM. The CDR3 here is CASRVNTGELFF. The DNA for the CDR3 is TGTGCCAGCAGGGTGAACACCGGGGAGCTGTTTTTT.

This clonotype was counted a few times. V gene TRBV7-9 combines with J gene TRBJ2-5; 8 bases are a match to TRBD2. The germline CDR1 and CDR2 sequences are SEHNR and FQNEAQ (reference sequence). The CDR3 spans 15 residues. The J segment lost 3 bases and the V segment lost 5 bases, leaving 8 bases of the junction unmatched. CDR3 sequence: CASSQEAGVKETQYF. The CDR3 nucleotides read TGTGCCAGCAGCCAAGAAGCGGGAGTTAAAGAGACCCAGTACTTC.

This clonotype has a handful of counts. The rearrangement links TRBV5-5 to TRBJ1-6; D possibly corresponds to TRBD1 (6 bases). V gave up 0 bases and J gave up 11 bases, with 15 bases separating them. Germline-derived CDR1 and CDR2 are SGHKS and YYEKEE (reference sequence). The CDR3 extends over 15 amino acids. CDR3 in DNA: TGTGCCAGCAGCTTGGGTTGGGGGCTGAAAACACCCCTCCACTTT. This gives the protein CASSLGWGLKTPLHF.

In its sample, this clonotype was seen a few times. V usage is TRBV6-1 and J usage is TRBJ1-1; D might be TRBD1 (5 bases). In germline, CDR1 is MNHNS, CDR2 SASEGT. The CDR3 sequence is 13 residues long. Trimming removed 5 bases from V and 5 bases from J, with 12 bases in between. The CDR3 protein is CASSKGLGTEAFF. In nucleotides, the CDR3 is TGTGCCAGCAGTAAGGGGCTTGGAACTGAAGCTTTCTTT.

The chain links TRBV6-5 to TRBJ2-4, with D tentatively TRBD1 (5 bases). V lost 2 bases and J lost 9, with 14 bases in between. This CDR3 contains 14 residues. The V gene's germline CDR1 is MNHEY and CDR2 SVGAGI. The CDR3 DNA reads TGTGCCAGCAGTTACGGAGCAGGGTCTTCCATTCAGTACTTC. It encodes CASSYGAGSSIQYF.

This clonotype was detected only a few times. CDR3: CASSEYGRAPYEQYF. Here the CDR3 DNA reads TGCGCCAGCAGTGAGTATGGCAGGGCCCCCTACGAGCAGTACTTC. The chain carries TRBV10-2 and TRBJ2-7, with D perhaps TRBD1 (5 bases). This CDR3 spans 15 amino acids. Trimming stripped 1 base from V and 2 bases from J, with 12 bases between. The germline CDR1 and CDR2 sequences are WSHSY and SAAADI.

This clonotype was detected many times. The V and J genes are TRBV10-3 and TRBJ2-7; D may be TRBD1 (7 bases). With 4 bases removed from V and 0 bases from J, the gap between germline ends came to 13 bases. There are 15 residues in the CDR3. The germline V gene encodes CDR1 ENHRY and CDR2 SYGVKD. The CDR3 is CAISGGTASSYEQYF. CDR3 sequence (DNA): TGTGCCATCAGTGGCGGGACAGCCAGCTCCTACGAGCAGTACTTC.

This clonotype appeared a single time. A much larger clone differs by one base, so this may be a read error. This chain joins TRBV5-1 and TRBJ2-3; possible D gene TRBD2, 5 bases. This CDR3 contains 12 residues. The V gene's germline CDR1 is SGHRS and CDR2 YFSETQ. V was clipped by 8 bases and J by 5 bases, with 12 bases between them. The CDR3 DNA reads TGCGCCAGTAGGGCGGGCATAGATACGCAGTATTTT. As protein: CASRAGIDTQYF.

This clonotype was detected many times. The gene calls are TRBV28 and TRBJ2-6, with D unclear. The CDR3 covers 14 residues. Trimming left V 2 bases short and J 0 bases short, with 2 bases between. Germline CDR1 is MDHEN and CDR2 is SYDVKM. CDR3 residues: CASSLVSGANVLTF. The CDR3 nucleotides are TGTGCCAGCAGTTTAGTCTCTGGGGCCAACGTCCTGACTTTC.

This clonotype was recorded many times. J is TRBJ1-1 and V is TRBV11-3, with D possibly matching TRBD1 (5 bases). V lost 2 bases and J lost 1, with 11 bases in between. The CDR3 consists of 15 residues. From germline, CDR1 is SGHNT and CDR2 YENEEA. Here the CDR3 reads CASSLSGPTNTEAFF. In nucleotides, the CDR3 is TGTGCCAGCAGCTTATCGGGGCCAACGAACACTGAAGCTTTCTTT.

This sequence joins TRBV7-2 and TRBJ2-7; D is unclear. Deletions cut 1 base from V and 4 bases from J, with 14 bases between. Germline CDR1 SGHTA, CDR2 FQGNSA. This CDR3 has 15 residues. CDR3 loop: CASSLGSIGPYEQYF. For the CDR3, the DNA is TGTGCCAGCAGCTTAGGAAGTATAGGTCCTTACGAGCAGTACTTC.

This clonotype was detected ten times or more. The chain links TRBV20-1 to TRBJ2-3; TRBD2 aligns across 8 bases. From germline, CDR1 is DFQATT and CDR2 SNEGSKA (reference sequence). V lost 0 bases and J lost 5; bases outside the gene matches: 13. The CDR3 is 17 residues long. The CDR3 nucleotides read TGCAGTGCTAGAGATCGCCTTAGCGGGACCATGGGAGATACGCAGTATTTT. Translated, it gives CSARDRLSGTMGDTQYF.

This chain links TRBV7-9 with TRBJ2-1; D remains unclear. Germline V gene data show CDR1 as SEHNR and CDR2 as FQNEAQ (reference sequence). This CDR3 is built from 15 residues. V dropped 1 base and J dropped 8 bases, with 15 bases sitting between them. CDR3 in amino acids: CASSLGPAFSDEQFF. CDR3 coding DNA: TGTGCCAGCAGCTTAGGGCCAGCGTTTTCGGATGAGCAGTTCTTC. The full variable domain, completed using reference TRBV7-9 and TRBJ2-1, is DTGVSQNPRHKITKRGQNVTFRCDPISEHNRLYWYRQTLGQGPEFLTYFQNEAQLEKSRLLSDRFSAERPKGSFSTLEIQRTEQGDSAMYLCASSLGPAFSDEQFFGPGTRLTVL.

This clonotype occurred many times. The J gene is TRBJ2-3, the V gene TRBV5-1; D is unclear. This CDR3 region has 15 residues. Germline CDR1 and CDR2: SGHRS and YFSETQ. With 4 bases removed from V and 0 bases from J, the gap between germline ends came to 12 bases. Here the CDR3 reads CASSPGPTSTDTQYF. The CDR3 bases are TGCGCCAGCAGCCCCGGCCCGACTAGCACAGATACGCAGTATTTT.

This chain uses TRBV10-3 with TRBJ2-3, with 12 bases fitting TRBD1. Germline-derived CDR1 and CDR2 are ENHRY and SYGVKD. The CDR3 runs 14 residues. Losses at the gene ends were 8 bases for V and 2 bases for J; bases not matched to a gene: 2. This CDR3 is CAIGDRGLTDTQYF. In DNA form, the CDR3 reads TGTGCCATCGGGGACAGGGGGCTCACAGATACGCAGTATTTT.

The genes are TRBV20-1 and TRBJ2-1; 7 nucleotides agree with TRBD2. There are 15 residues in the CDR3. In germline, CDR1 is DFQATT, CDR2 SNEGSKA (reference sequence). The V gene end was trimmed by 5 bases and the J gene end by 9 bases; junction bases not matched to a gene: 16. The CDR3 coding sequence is TGCAGTGCTCCCCAACCTGTGTTTCGCGGGGGTGAGCAGTTCTTC. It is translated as CSAPQPVFRGGEQFF.

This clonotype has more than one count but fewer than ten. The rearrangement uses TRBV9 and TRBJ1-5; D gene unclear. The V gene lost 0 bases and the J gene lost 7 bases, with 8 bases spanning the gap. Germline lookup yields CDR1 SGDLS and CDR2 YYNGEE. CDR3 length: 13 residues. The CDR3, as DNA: TGTGCCAGCAGCGTAGCTACCGGGCAGCCCCAGCATTTT. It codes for CASSVATGQPQHF.

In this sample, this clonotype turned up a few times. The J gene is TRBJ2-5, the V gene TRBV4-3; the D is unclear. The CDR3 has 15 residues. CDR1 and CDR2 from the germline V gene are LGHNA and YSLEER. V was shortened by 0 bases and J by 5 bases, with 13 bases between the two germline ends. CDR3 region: CASSQDLAAKETQYF. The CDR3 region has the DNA TGCGCCAGCAGCCAAGATTTGGCTGCTAAGGAGACCCAGTACTTC.

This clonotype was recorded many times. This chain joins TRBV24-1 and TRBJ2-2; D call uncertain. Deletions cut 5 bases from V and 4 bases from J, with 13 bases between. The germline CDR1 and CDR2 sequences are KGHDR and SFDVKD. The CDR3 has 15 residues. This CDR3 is CATSADKTPTGELFF. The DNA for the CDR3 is TGTGCCACCAGTGCCGACAAAACGCCCACCGGGGAGCTGTTTTTT.

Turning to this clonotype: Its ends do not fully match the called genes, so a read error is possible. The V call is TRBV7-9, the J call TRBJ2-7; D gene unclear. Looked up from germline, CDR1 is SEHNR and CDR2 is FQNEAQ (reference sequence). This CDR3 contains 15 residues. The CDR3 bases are TGTGCCAGCAGCTTACGTAGAGACTTCTCCTACGGGCAGTACTTC. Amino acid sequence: CASSLRRDFSYGQYF. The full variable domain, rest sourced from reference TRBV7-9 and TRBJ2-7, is DTGVSQNPRHKITKRGQNVTFRCDPISEHNRLYWYRQTLGQGPEFLTYFQNEAQLEKSRLLSDRFSAERPKGSFSTLEIQRTEQGDSAMYLCASSLRRDFSYGQYFGPGTRLTVT.

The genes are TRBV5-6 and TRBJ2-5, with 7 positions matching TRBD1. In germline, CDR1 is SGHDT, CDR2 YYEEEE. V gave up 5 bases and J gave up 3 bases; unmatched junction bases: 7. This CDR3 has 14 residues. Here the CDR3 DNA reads TGTGCCAGCAGATTACAGGGACAGAAAGAGACCCAGTACTTC. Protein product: CASRLQGQKETQYF.

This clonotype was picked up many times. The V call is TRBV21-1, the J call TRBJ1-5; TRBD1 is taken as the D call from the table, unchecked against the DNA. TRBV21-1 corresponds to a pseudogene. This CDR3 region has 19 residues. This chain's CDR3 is CASSKGPGTVTDSNQPQHF. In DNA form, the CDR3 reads TGTGCCAGCAGCAAGGGTCCCGGGACAGTCACCGATAGCAATCAGCCCCAGCATTTT.